Presented here are 11 T cell receptor beta chains from one specimen sequenced in a study of T cells in localized non-small cell lung cancer. Repertoires were generated with immunoSEQ multiplex PCR, while TCRdb's copy carries only in-frame clones and drops some. Of roughly 4,500 clones listed, roughly 21% are singletons. The sample consisted of lung tumor tissue, taken before any cancer treatment. These receptors came from a female donor at least 60 years old with stage I lung adenocarcinoma.

The rearrangement joins TRBV5-1 to TRBJ2-5, with 10 bases identical to TRBD1. The CDR3 sequence is 16 residues long. Looked up from germline, CDR1 is SGHRS and CDR2 is YFSETQ. The J segment lost 4 bases and the V segment lost 4 bases, leaving 10 bases of the junction unmatched. CDR3: CASSRGTGADGETQYF. The CDR3 nucleotides are TGCGCCAGCAGCCGGGGGACAGGGGCTGATGGAGAGACCCAGTACTTC.

This clone appeared many times. This sequence joins TRBV11-3 and TRBJ2-1; 7 bases match TRBD2. The CDR3 loop spans 18 amino acids. V lost 5 bases and J lost 2; bases outside the gene matches: 15. Germline CDR1 reads SGHNT; CDR2 reads YENEEA. The DNA for the CDR3 is TGTGCCAGCAGCGCATACCTCGGACTAGTGGCTCCCTACAATGAGCAGTTCTTC. It yields the protein CASSAYLGLVAPYNEQFF. The full variable domain, in which reference TRBV11-3 and TRBJ2-1 provide the parts outside the CDR3, is EAGVVQSPRYKIIEKKQPVAFWCNPISGHNTLYWYLQNLGQGPELLIRYENEEAVDDSQLPKDRFSAERLKGVDSTLKIQPAELGDSAVYLCASSAYLGLVAPYNEQFFGPGTRLTVL.

This clone was seen a handful of times. An end of the junction differs from the germline gene, which may be a read error. This chain links TRBV11-3 with TRBJ2-1; 11 positions agree with TRBD2. Germline CDR1 and CDR2: SGHNT and YENEEA. The CDR3 consists of 14 residues. CDR3 in amino acids: CASSQTTSGAFRIF. The CDR3 coding sequence is TGTGCCAGCAGCCAGACGACTAGCGGGGCCTTCCGGATCTTC.

This clone was detected once. The chain joins TRBV10-2 to TRBJ1-2, with D hard to call. V lost 2 bases and J lost 4, with 5 bases in between. Per germline, CDR1 WSHSY and CDR2 SAAADI. This CDR3 is built from 12 residues. The CDR3 is CASSEVGYGYTF. CDR3 nucleotides: TGCGCCAGCAGTGAGGTCGGCTATGGCTACACCTTC.

This clone was seen more than once but under ten times. The genes are TRBV12-5 and TRBJ2-2, with 8 nucleotides matching TRBD2. Germline V gives CDR1 LGHNT, CDR2 FRNRAP. This CDR3 comprises 17 residues. The trim removed 2 bases at V and 0 bases at J, leaving 5 bases unmatched. The DNA of the CDR3 is TGTGCTAGTGGTTTGTATACAGCGGGGGCGAACACCGGGGAGCTGTTTTTT. This gives the protein CASGLYTAGANTGELFF.

V and J are TRBV11-3 and TRBJ1-2, with D possibly being TRBD1 (6 bases). The ends were cut back, 5 bases at V and 5 bases at J, with 24 bases in the middle. This CDR3 has 17 amino acids. CDR1 and CDR2 (germline): SGHNT, YENEEA. The CDR3 region is CASSPWPHREKYYGYTF. CDR3 in DNA: TGTGCCAGCAGCCCATGGCCCCACAGGGAAAAGTATTATGGCTACACCTTC.

The sample holds a few counts of this clone. This chain uses TRBV11-3 with TRBJ1-2, with 9 bases aligning to TRBD1. The CDR3 runs to 16 residues. V dropped 2 bases and J dropped 4; count of bases not matched to a gene: 8. The germline V gene encodes CDR1 SGHNT and CDR2 YENEEA. Here the CDR3 DNA reads TGTGCCAGCAGCTTATCCGCCCACAGGGGGCTCTATGGCTACACCTTC. Translation gives CASSLSAHRGLYGYTF.

The rearrangement joins TRBV10-3 to TRBJ1-1; weak D call: TRBD1 (5 bases). V lost 0 bases to trimming and J lost 6 bases, with 11 bases between them. Germline loops: CDR1 ENHRY, CDR2 SYGVKD. The CDR3 totals 14 residues. CDR3 bases: TGTGCCATCAGTGAGTCGTTGGGGGAGGCTGAAGCTTTCTTT. Its protein product is CAISESLGEAEAFF.

The chain joins TRBV5-1 to TRBJ1-1; TRBD1 is a possible D gene (5 bases). From germline, CDR1 is SGHRS and CDR2 YFSETQ. This CDR3 region has 14 residues. The V and J ends lost 0 bases and 10 bases respectively, with 16 bases between them. CDR3: CASSLADGAIRAFF. CDR3 in DNA: TGCGCCAGCAGCTTGGCCGACGGGGCGATTCGAGCTTTCTTT.

The genes are TRBV6-1 and TRBJ1-1; D may be TRBD1 (5 bases). This CDR3 comprises 12 residues. Trimming left V 1 base short and J 13 bases short, with 13 bases between. Germline V gives CDR1 MNHNS, CDR2 SASEGT. This CDR3 is CASSEGGAAGFF. The CDR3 region has the DNA TGTGCCAGCAGTGAAGGTGGGGCGGCGGGTTTCTTT.

The V call is TRBV11-3, the J call TRBJ1-1; the D gene is possibly TRBD1 (5 bases). This CDR3 has 16 amino acids. CDR1 SGHNT and CDR2 YENEEA come from the germline V gene. V was trimmed by 5 bases and J by 11 bases, leaving 27 bases between them. This CDR3 reads CASSAYAGTAEGRAFF. The CDR3 DNA reads TGTGCCAGCAGCGCATACGCTGGGACGGCTGAGGGCAGGGCTTTCTTT.